This T cell receptor (beta chain) was identified during a study of early T cells in non-severe SARS-CoV-2 infection. The germline V gene encodes CDR1 MDHEN and CDR2 SYDVKM. V shed 1 base, J shed 0 bases, and the junction held 7 bases outside the gene matches. The CDR3 covers 17 residues. Each CDR3 protein gets one entry after TCRdb re-called the 5' RACE reads with MiXCR. This table holds 88,000 or so distinct CDR3 sequences, 15% found once. This clonotype turned up a few times. The sample comprised whole blood. V gene TRBV28 combines with J gene TRBJ2-3; 7 bases are a match to TRBD2. The source of this sequence is an adult who was a healthcare worker with PCR-confirmed SARS-CoV-2 infection or an uninfected control (not recorded which). The CDR3 sequence is CASSLYPATSSTDTQYF. In DNA form, the CDR3 reads TGTGCCAGCAGTTTATATCCCGCGACTAGCAGCACAGATACGCAGTATTTT.